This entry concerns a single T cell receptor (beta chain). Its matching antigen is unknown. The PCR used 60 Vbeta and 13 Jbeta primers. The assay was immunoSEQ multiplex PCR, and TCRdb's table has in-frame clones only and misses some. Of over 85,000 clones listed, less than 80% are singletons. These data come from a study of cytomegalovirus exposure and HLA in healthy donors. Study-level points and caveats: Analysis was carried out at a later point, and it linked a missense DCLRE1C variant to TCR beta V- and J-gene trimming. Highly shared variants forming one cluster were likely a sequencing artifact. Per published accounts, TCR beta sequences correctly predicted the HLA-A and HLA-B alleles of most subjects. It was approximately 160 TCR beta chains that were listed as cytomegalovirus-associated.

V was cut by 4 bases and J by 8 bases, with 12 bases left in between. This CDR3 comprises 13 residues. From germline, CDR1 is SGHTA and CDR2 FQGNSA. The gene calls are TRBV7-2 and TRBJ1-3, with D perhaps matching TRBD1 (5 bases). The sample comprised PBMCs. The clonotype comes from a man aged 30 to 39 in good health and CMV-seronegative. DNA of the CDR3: TGTGCCAGCAGCTACCAGGGAGGGCACACCATATATTTT. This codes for CASSYQGGHTIYF.